These 23 T cell receptor beta chains were all obtained from the same sample, sequenced in a study of early T cells in non-severe SARS-CoV-2 infection. TCRdb analysed the 5' RACE reads with MiXCR anew, one entry per CDR3 protein. In the table there are roughly 40,000 distinct CDR3 sequences, approximately 12% of which are singletons. Sequencing was performed on whole blood. These receptors were collected from an adult who was a healthcare worker with PCR-confirmed SARS-CoV-2 infection or an uninfected control (not recorded which).

This clonotype was detected only once. The rearrangement joins TRBV9 to TRBJ2-3, with D unresolved. V was trimmed by 0 bases and J by 5 bases, leaving 13 bases between them. The CDR3 length is 15 residues. Germline CDR1 and CDR2: SGDLS and YYNGEE. The CDR3 loop reads CASSVEDGVGDTQYF. The CDR3 coding sequence is TGTGCCAGCAGCGTAGAGGACGGAGTTGGAGATACGCAGTATTTT.

The CDR3 is CASSSQGGRTEAFF. The CDR3 DNA follows: TGTGCCAGCAGCTCCCAAGGGGGGCGAACTGAAGCTTTCTTT. This chain uses TRBV7-9 with TRBJ1-1; D may be TRBD1 (6 bases). Germline-derived CDR1 and CDR2 are SEHNR and FQNEAQ (reference sequence). Trimming took 4 bases from V and 5 from J, leaving 14 bases between them. This CDR3 has 14 amino acids.

This clonotype was seen a few times. Compared with germline, one end of the junction differs, possibly owing to a read error. The chain joins TRBV18 to TRBJ1-5, with TRBD1 identical over 7 bases. Germline assignment: CDR1 KGHSH and CDR2 LQKENI. This CDR3 comprises 14 residues. Here the CDR3 DNA reads TGTGCCAGCTCACCGACAGGGATGAATCAGCCCCTGCATTTT. Protein: CASSPTGMNQPLHF. The full variable domain, its missing parts supplied by reference TRBV18 and TRBJ1-5, is NAGVMQNPRHLVRRRGQEARLRCSPMKGHSHVYWYRQLPEEGLKFMVYLQKENIIDESGMPKERFSAEFPKEGPSILRIQQVVRGDSAAYFCASSPTGMNQPLHFGDGTRLSIL.

DNA for the CDR3: TGCAGTGCGCCGGGGGAGACAGGCTATGGCTACACCTTC. This sequence encodes CSAPGETGYGYTF. The genes are TRBV20-1 and TRBJ1-2, with D perhaps matching TRBD1 (6 bases). Germline CDR1 DFQATT, CDR2 SNEGSKA (reference sequence). V was pared by 6 bases and J by 4 bases, with 15 bases between. CDR3 size: 13 residues.

In its sample, this clonotype was seen a few times. CDR3: CASSLVGGDGDTQYF. DNA for the CDR3: TGTGCCAGCAGCTTAGTGGGAGGGGACGGAGATACGCAGTATTTT. The genes are TRBV7-9 and TRBJ2-3; 7 nucleotides line up with TRBD2. CDR3 length: 15 residues. V lost 1 base to trimming and J lost 5 bases; unmatched junction nucleotides: 6. The germline V gene has CDR1 SEHNR and CDR2 FQNEAQ (reference sequence). The complete variable domain, with remaining parts taken from reference TRBV7-9 and TRBJ2-3, reads DTGVSQNPRHKITKRGQNVTFRCDPISEHNRLYWYRQTLGQGPEFLTYFQNEAQLEKSRLLSDRFSAERPKGSFSTLEIQRTEQGDSAMYLCASSLVGGDGDTQYFGPGTRLTVL.

The J gene is TRBJ2-2, the V gene TRBV11-3; 16 bases match TRBD2. J was trimmed by 2 bases and V by 4 bases; bases with no gene match: 4. Germline V CDR1 and CDR2: SGHNT, YENEEA. CDR3 size: 18 residues. CDR3 protein: CASSSGTSGRENTGELFF. The CDR3 nucleotides read TGTGCCAGCAGCTCGGGGACTAGCGGGAGGGAAAACACCGGGGAGCTGTTTTTT.

This clonotype has more than one count but fewer than ten. CDR3 sequence (DNA): TGTGCCAGCAGAAATAGACCCGATGAAGCTTTCTTT. This encodes CASRNRPDEAFF. The chain has TRBV6-1 and TRBJ1-1; D remains ambiguous. The length of the CDR3 is 12 residues. Germline lookup yields CDR1 MNHNS and CDR2 SASEGT. V shed 6 bases and J shed 7 bases, with 12 bases lying between them.

The CDR3 DNA reads as TGTGCCAGCAGTGAATCCCGAGACGAAAATGAGCAGTTCTTC. Protein sequence: CASSESRDENEQFF. The genes are TRBV25-1 and TRBJ2-1; D remains ambiguous. Trimming removed 1 base at V and 7 bases at J, with 11 bases between. The germline V gene has CDR1 MGHDK and CDR2 SYGVNS. This CDR3 comprises 14 residues.

This chain uses TRBV20-1 with TRBJ2-1; D perhaps matches TRBD1 (5 bases). The CDR3 sequence is 17 residues long. Germline values: CDR1 DFQATT, CDR2 SNEGSKA (reference sequence). V dropped 2 bases and J dropped 0 bases, with 17 bases sitting between them. The DNA for the CDR3 is TGCAGTGCTAGACACAGGACCAACCGGGCCTCCTACAATGAGCAGTTCTTC. Its protein is CSARHRTNRASYNEQFF.

V gene TRBV27 combines with J gene TRBJ2-1, with 9 bases aligning to TRBD2. CDR1 is MNHEY, CDR2 SMNVEV, per germline (reference sequence). The CDR3 loop spans 17 amino acids. The ends lost 3 bases at V and 7 bases at J; junction bases unmatched: 13. The CDR3 nucleotides are TGTGCCAGCAGTTTTGGGGCCGGGACTAGCAGGATGAATGAGCAGTTCTTC. Its translation is CASSFGAGTSRMNEQFF.

The V and J genes are TRBV2 and TRBJ2-1, with TRBD2 as a possible D gene (7 bases). CDR3 length: 14 residues. Trimming shortened V by 8 bases and J by 6 bases, and 17 bases separated the two germline ends. The germline V gene encodes CDR1 SNHLY and CDR2 FYNNEI. The CDR3 reads CASGRGAYSNEQFF. CDR3 nucleotide sequence: TGTGCCAGCGGACGGGGGGCCTACTCCAATGAGCAGTTCTTC.

The table lists this clonotype with many counts. This chain uses TRBV28 with TRBJ2-3, with D unresolved. The V end lost 4 bases, the J end lost 0 bases, and 14 bases lay between the germline ends. The germline CDR1 and CDR2 sequences are MDHEN and SYDVKM. This CDR3 has 16 residues. CDR3 nucleotides: TGTGCCAGCAGTTCGGCGACACCGACTAGCACAGATACGCAGTATTTT. The encoded protein is CASSSATPTSTDTQYF.

The sample holds many counts of this clonotype. This rearrangement joins TRBV29-1 to TRBJ2-1; tentatively, D is TRBD1 (6 bases). The V gene's germline CDR1 is SQVTM and CDR2 ANQGSEA. The V end lost 6 bases, the J end lost 6 bases, and 21 bases lay between the germline ends. This CDR3 region has 15 residues. DNA of the CDR3: TGCAGCGTCGCAGGGGCGGAGCGGAACGCCAATGAGCAGTTCTTC. Residues: CSVAGAERNANEQFF.

This clonotype came up many times. The chain uses TRBV12-3 or TRBV12-4 and TRBJ2-7, with 7 nucleotides matching TRBD2. V shed 6 bases and J 6 bases; nucleotides not matched to a gene: 11. This CDR3 has 14 amino acids. The CDR3 region has the DNA TGTGCCAGCAGAGGGGCGGGAGTCCAGGCCGAGCAGTACTTC. This translates into CASRGAGVQAEQYF.

This clonotype occurred many times. V and J are TRBV7-9 and TRBJ1-5; no clear D gene. Germline CDR1 reads SEHNR; CDR2 reads FQNEAQ (reference sequence). The CDR3 consists of 16 residues. Trimming removed 3 bases from V and 2 bases from J, with 14 bases in between. DNA for the CDR3: TGTGCCAGCAGCTTCTTCGGGAGTCGTGGCAATCAGCCCCAGCATTTT. This gives the protein CASSFFGSRGNQPQHF.

In its sample, this clonotype was seen many times. This rearrangement joins TRBV20-1 to TRBJ1-1, with a tentative D call TRBD1 (5 bases). Germline V lookup: CDR1 DFQATT, CDR2 SNEGSKA (reference sequence). The ends were cut back, 4 bases at V and 4 bases at J, with 13 bases in the middle. The CDR3 is made up of 13 amino acids. CDR3 in amino acids: CSAKGDLGTEAFF. In DNA form, the CDR3 reads TGCAGTGCTAAAGGGGATTTGGGCACTGAAGCTTTCTTT.

Only a few counts were recorded for this clonotype. This rearrangement joins TRBV6-6 to TRBJ2-3; D remains ambiguous. V was clipped by 6 bases and J by 9 bases, with 19 bases between them. Germline CDR1 MNHNY, CDR2 SVGAGI (reference sequence). CDR3 length equals 14 residues. CDR3 DNA: TGTGCCAGCAGCCTCCAAGTCGTCGGGCCCACGCAGTATTTT. This translates into CASSLQVVGPTQYF.

At least ten counts were recorded for this clonotype. A read error is likely, as this CDR3 ends without the conserved phenylalanine or tryptophan. No DNA is shown, since the ends of the CDR3 on it are uncertain; the CDR3 is the one TCRdb lists. The chain has TRBV7-8 and TRBJ2-5; the table gives TRBD2 as D, unverified against the DNA. The CDR3 region is 13 residues in length, termini included. The germline CDR1 and CDR2 sequences are SGHVS and FQNEAQ. CDR3 loop: CASSLEEGLVRLV.

This clonotype was counted at least ten times. The CDR3 nucleotides read TGCAGCGTTGAAGGTCCATCCTACGAGCAGTACTTC. Its translation: CSVEGPSYEQYF. J is TRBJ2-7 and V is TRBV29-1; no clear D. The CDR3 loop spans 12 amino acids. Germline assignment: CDR1 SQVTM and CDR2 ANQGSEA. V was pared by 1 base and J by 1 base, with 5 bases between.

This clonotype turned up a few times. The J gene is TRBJ2-3, the V gene TRBV19; TRBD1 matches 10 bases. CDR1 LNHDA and CDR2 SQIVND come from the germline V gene (reference sequence). Germline trimming cut 11 bases from V and 5 bases from J; bases unmatched to any gene: 10. The CDR3 extends over 14 amino acids. The CDR3, as DNA: TGTGCCTCCTCCTGGAGGACAGGGGGAGATACGCAGTATTTT. It codes for CASSWRTGGDTQYF.

This clonotype was recorded many times. The genes are TRBV10-3 and TRBJ2-7; either TRBD1 or TRBD2 may supply D (5 bases each). Germline V gene sequence: CDR1 ENHRY, CDR2 SYGVKD. V lost 10 bases to trimming and J lost 5 bases, with 18 bases between them. The CDR3 runs 13 residues. As DNA, the CDR3 is TGTGCCAGCGGGCCGGGGCTCGTGAACGAGCAGTACTTC. Residues: CASGPGLVNEQYF.

This clonotype was found many times. This sequence joins TRBV28 and TRBJ2-7, with 11 bases aligning to TRBD2. With 7 bases clipped from V and 6 bases from J, the junction kept 8 bases outside the gene matches. The germline CDR1 and CDR2 sequences are MDHEN and SYDVKM. The CDR3 is made up of 14 amino acids. CDR3 nucleotides: TGTGCCAGCACTGGGACTAGCGGCTACCCCGAGCAGTACTTC. It yields the protein CASTGTSGYPEQYF.

This clonotype was recorded many times. The rearrangement links TRBV19 to TRBJ1-2; 8 bases are a match to TRBD1. Germline CDR1 LNHDA, CDR2 SQIVND (reference sequence). Trimming at V came to 7 bases and at J to 0 bases, leaving 10 bases not matched to a gene. The CDR3 is 16 amino acids. The CDR3 reads CASNDIRGLANYGYTF. DNA for the CDR3: TGTGCCAGTAACGACATCAGGGGGCTGGCTAACTATGGCTACACCTTC.